The text below deals with one TCR beta chain. Original processing methods: Reference gene primer amplification gave estimated nucleated cell counts. Generated by immunoSEQ multiplex PCR, the TCRdb table keeps only in-frame clones and is missing some. Clone size and V and J calls were adopted from that table, with D and trimming inferred from the DNA. Among about 140,000 clones listed, over 70% were seen once. These data originate in a study of blood T cell repertoires in COVID-19. This TCR derives from a man between 65 and 85 years old who had recovered from COVID-19. Sequencing was performed on peripheral blood.

CDR3 DNA sequence: TGTGCCAGCAGTCTAGCGGGAGAGCACGAGCAGTACTTC. Translating gives CASSLAGEHEQYF. The chain is built from TRBV28 and TRBJ2-7; 10 nucleotides line up with TRBD2. After removal of 5 bases from V and 5 bases from J, the junction contained 3 bases not matched to a gene. CDR3 size: 13 residues. Germline V gives CDR1 MDHEN, CDR2 SYDVKM.